This TCR beta chain was obtained from a study of early T cells in non-severe SARS-CoV-2 infection. The wider study: Whole-blood bulk RNA, unsorted, was sequenced, and chains were unpaired. Study-wide points: Anti-spike CD8 responses were favored in VDJdb matching, and private and CD4 specificities were missed.

Unique molecular identifiers tagged individual cDNA molecules. TCRdb used MiXCR to reprocess the 5' RACE reads, holding one entry per CDR3 protein. The sample gives over 75,000 distinct CDR3 sequences, over 10% of which show up once; 2% to 2.5% is in the top ten. In the case of this clonotype: The target antigen is unknown.

V shed 3 bases and J shed 9 bases, with 9 bases lying between them. Per germline, CDR1 SNHLY and CDR2 FYNNEI. There are 13 residues in the CDR3. The gene calls are TRBV2 and TRBJ1-6; D uncertain. The material sequenced was whole blood. This TCR was recovered from an adult who was a healthcare worker with PCR-confirmed SARS-CoV-2 infection or an uninfected control (not recorded which). Written as DNA, the CDR3 is TGTGCCAGCAGTGACAGATTAATTTCACCCCTCCACTTT. Its protein is CASSDRLISPLHF.